The 6 T cell receptor beta chains in this list originate from one sample, sequenced in a study of blood T cell repertoires in COVID-19. The table came from immunoSEQ multiplex PCR; TCRdb's copy has only in-frame clones and leaves some out. The repertoire includes 200,000 to 250,000 clones, approximately 84% of them detected once, and 6.5% to 9% sits in the top ten. The sequencing sample was made of peripheral blood. These receptors were taken from a woman in her forties or fifties with active or convalescent COVID-19.

The rearrangement links TRBV3-1 (or the pseudogene TRBV3-2) to TRBJ2-2; D is unresolved. The CDR3 length is 15 residues. CDR1 and CDR2 from the germline V gene are LGHDT and YNNKEL (reference sequence). Trimming removed 3 bases from V and 2 bases from J, with 10 bases in between. The CDR3, as DNA: TGTGCCAGCAGCCAGCGATTCGGTAACACCGGGGAGCTGTTTTTT. As protein: CASSQRFGNTGELFF.

This clone occurred once. The chain has TRBV6-1 and TRBJ2-3; 8 nucleotides line up with TRBD2. Per the germline V gene, CDR1 is MNHNS and CDR2 is SASEGT. This CDR3 spans 15 amino acids. J gave up 1 base and V 2 bases, and 2 bases lay outside the gene matches. CDR3 amino acids: CASSEPTSGTDTQYF. CDR3 bases: TGTGCCAGCAGTGAACCGACTAGCGGCACAGATACGCAGTATTTT.

This clone has only one observation. The V gene is TRBV6-5, the J gene TRBJ2-6; TRBD2 might be the D (5 bases). Germline CDR1 reads MNHEY; CDR2 reads SVGAGI. V was pared by 1 base and J by 2 bases, with 9 bases between. The CDR3 is made up of 16 amino acids. This chain's CDR3 is CASSYLGDPGANVLTF. The DNA for the CDR3 is TGTGCCAGCAGTTACTTGGGAGACCCTGGGGCCAACGTCCTGACTTTC.

The chain recombines TRBV19 with TRBJ1-5; 10 positions match TRBD1. Germline V gene lookup returns CDR1 LNHDA and CDR2 SQIVND (reference sequence). The V segment lost 3 bases and the J segment 7 bases; nucleotides outside the gene matches: 6. The CDR3 is 15 amino acids. The CDR3 DNA sequence: TGTGCCAGTAGTATTTCGACAGGGGGCGGGCAGCCCCAGCATTTT. Residues: CASSISTGGGQPQHF.

The J gene is TRBJ1-1, the V gene TRBV3-1 (or the pseudogene TRBV3-2); 11 bases fit TRBD1. This CDR3 has 13 residues. Germline assignment: CDR1 LGHDT and CDR2 YNNKEL (reference sequence). The V gene end was trimmed by 4 bases and the J gene end by 7 bases; junction bases not matched to a gene: 2. CDR3 sequence (DNA): TGTGCCAGCAGCCGCGGGACAGGGGGTGAAGCTTTCTTT. Translating it yields CASSRGTGGEAFF.

This chain connects TRBV5-1 to TRBJ1-1; no reliable D call. In germline, CDR1 is SGHRS, CDR2 YFSETQ. V lost 4 bases and J 4 bases, leaving 14 bases between the germline ends. This CDR3 is built from 14 residues. CDR3 sequence (DNA): TGCGCCAGCAGCGCTCGGCGGGGTGGCACTGAAGCTTTCTTT. Its protein is CASSARRGGTEAFF.